The entry that follows covers one T cell receptor (beta chain) sequence. This clone was observed once. What this receptor recognizes is not known. No base quality information exists; no much larger clone differs at one position. The donors were healthy, HIV-negative adults who had no recently reported acute infections or vaccinations. Every donor was a Caucasian adult residing in Nashville, Tennessee, USA. CD4+ T cells were enriched by magnetic negative selection; naive cells were then positively selected on CD45RA, and the negative fraction formed the memory subset. Blood was obtained by leukapheresis, after which PBMCs were separated by Ficoll-Histopaque density gradient centrifugation and cryopreserved in liquid nitrogen vapor phase. Purity and quantity of every magnetically sorted T cell population were checked by analytical flow cytometry. Genomic DNA was isolated from each sorted fraction and quantified by UV absorbance on a Nanodrop 2000c.

Using the deep immunoSEQ assay, TCR CDR3 regions were amplified from genomic DNA by multiplex PCR. Extracted genomic DNA from each cell subset was distributed evenly across all wells of several immunoSEQ 96-well plates, and each plate was treated as a replicate. For sorted subsets, roughly 200 ng of genomic DNA, equivalent to around 29,000 T cell genomes, went into each replicate PCR. Purified libraries were measured with a Qubit 3.0 fluorometer, size-checked on a Bioanalyzer 2100, and measured again with the KAPA Library Quantification kit. Every immunoSEQ 96-well plate was sequenced on a dedicated single-read 150-cycle Illumina NextSeq 550 flow cell. Concerning the study's data processing: The immunoSEQ output contained only junctional sequences without quality scores, so filtering could not match that applied to full-length reads. To assign V/J genes and CDR3, sequences were annotated using PyIR, a Python wrapper for IgBLAST v1.9, with IMGT germline references. Any read was removed if the V/J assignment was weak (E-value above 1e-6), the CDR3 was missing, or the read contained stop codons, out-of-frame junctions, or ambiguous translated residues. V3J clonotypes were defined as sequences sharing the same inferred V gene, J gene, and CDR3 amino acid sequence. The percentage overlap between two repertoires was calculated by dividing the number of shared unique clonotypes by the size of the smaller repertoire. Three approaches were used to assess repertoire richness: RTK rarefaction, the Chao1 estimator, and Recon v2.1 estimates of unobserved clonotypes. Generation probabilities were computed with OLGA for all TCRbeta clonotypes obtained by the gDNA method from a handful of donors. TCRdb took this table from immuneACCESS and kept in-frame rearrangements with V and J called. Such tables lack part of the clones; where checked against another copy, unresolved V genes explain under half of the gap, and the rest is unexplained. Clone size and V and J calls were adopted from that table, with D and trimming inferred from the DNA. The sample records millions of clones, more than 85% of which are singletons. The ten largest clones capture around 0.4% of the sample.

This record comes from a study of shared clonotypes between healthy human individuals (dated by TCRdb to the early 2020s). Study-level background: A couple of women and a few men aged 18 to 49 years were included in the cohort. For each donor, CD4 naive and CD4 memory were each given three plates, CD8 naive was given two plates, and CD8 memory was given one plate. To estimate repertoire size and how much clonotypes are shared between individuals, the study performed deep sequencing of blood TCR repertoires from 4 to 6 healthy adults. To increase sequencing depth and limit assay-specific biases, TCR repertoire library preparation and sequencing were carried out by different laboratories using diverse techniques. Each donor's leukapheresis produced roughly between roughly 0.85 and 9.5 billion PBMCs. General study outcomes and caveats: Across a handful of donors, 5% to 6% of naive CD4, around 3.5% of naive CD8, roughly 2.2% of memory CD4, and about 0.4% of memory CD8 clonotypes were shared. Sampling was restricted to blood, and TCR repertoires in tissue are likely to differ from TCR repertoires in blood. Naive subsets generally had larger estimated clonotype richness than memory subsets did. Clonotypes shared by all four sorted-subset donors showed higher generation probabilities than non-shared clonotypes. Because the study included only a small number of donors, the genetic and exposure-history diversity represented was limited. Incomplete sequencing was indicated by rarefaction of sorted-subset datasets, despite the large sequencing depth. Based on pairwise subsampling, the degree of clonotype sharing among donors was expected to be affected by sequencing depth.

The receptor was isolated from a man younger than 30 in good health. Some clones in this sample may be carry-over from other donors' samples. The sequencing sample was made of naive CD4+ T cells from PBMCs. In the paper's terms, the cell subset or site label means: CD45RA+ positively selected.

The CDR3 sequence is CASSGQNKETQYF. The DNA sequence is given as TGTGCCAGCAGTGGACAGAACAAAGAGACCCAGTACTTC. Recombination connected TRBV2 to TRBJ2-5; TRBD1 is a possible D gene, resting on 5 matching bases. Taken from the germline V gene, the CDR1 and CDR2 loops are SNHLY and FYNNEI. The CDR3 goes from the cysteine to the phenylalanine over 13 residues. Left in the record is the CDR3 DNA by itself, 39 bases read in frame from the first base. V and J are truncated by 4 bases and 3 bases respectively, leaving an intervening sequence of 9 bases.